This entry features one T cell receptor (beta chain) sequence. The data were produced by immunoSEQ multiplex PCR, yet TCRdb's version contains in-frame clones alone and is incomplete. Counted here are around 150,000 clones, 80% to 90% occurring once; the ten biggest clones make up more than 10%. The sample belongs to a study of control samples from healthy donors and cancer patients. Trimming removed 2 bases from V and 10 bases from J, with 15 bases in between. The germline V gene has CDR1 SGDLS and CDR2 YYNGEE. The CDR3 has 14 residues. The sample was blood. The receptor was derived from a man aged 25 to 40 in good health. J is TRBJ1-4 and V is TRBV9; D might be TRBD1 (5 bases). CDR3 loop: CASSVRGGGGKLFF. The CDR3, as DNA: TGTGCCAGCAGCGTCCGGGGCGGAGGTGGAAAACTGTTTTTT. Complete variable domain (other parts from reference TRBV9 and TRBJ1-4): DSGVTQTPKHLITATGQRVTLRCSPRSGDLSVYWYQQSLDQGLQFLIQYYNGEERAKGNILERFSAQQFPDLHSELNLSSLELGDSALYFCASSVRGGGGKLFFGSGTQLSVL.